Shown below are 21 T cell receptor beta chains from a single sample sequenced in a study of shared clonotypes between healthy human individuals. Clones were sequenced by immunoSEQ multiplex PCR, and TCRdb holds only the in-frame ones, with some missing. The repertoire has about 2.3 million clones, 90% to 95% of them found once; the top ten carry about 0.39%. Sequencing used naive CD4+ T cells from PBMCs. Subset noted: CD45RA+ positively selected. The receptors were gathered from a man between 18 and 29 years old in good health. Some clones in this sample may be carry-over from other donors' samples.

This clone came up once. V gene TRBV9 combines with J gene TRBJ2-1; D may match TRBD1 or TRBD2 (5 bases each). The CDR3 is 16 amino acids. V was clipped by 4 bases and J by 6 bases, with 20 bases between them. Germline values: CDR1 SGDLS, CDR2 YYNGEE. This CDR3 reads CASSPRGRTGANEQFF. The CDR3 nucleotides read TGTGCCAGCAGCCCCCGGGGCCGTACCGGGGCCAATGAGCAGTTCTTC.

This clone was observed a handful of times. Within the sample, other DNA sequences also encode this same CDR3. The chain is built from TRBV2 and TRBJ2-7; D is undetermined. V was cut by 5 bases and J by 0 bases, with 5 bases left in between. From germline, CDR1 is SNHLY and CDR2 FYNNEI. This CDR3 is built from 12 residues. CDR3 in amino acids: CASSSGSYEQYF. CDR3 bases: TGTGCCAGCAGTTCCGGCTCCTACGAGCAGTACTTC.

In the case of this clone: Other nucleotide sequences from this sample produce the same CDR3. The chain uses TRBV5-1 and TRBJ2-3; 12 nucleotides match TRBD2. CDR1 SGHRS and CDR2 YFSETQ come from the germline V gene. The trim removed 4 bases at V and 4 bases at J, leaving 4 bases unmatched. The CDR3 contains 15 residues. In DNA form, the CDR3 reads TGCGCCAGCAGCCTTCTAGCGGGAGGGGCAGATACGCAGTATTTT. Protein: CASSLLAGGADTQYF.

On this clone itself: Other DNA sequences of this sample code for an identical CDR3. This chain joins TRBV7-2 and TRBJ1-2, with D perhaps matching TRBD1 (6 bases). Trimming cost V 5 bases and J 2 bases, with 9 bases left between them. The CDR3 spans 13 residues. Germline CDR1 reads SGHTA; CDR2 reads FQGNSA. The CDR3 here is CASSPTGNYGYTF. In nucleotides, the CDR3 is TGTGCCAGCAGCCCGACAGGAAACTATGGCTACACCTTC.

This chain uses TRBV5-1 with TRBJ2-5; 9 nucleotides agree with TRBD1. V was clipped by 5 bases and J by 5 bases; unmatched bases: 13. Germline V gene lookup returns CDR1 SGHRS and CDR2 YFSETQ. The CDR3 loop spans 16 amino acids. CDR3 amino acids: CASSPLKQGAGETQYF. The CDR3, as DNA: TGCGCCAGCAGTCCCCTTAAACAGGGGGCAGGGGAGACCCAGTACTTC.

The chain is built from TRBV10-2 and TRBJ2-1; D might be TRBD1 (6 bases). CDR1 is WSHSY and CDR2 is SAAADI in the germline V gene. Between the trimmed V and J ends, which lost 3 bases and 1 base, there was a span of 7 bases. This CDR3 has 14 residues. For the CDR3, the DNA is TGCGCCAGCAGTGAAACAGGGTCCTACAATGAGCAGTTCTTC. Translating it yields CASSETGSYNEQFF.

The CDR3 reads CASSFDRQAYEQYF. The DNA for the CDR3 is TGTGCCAGCAGCTTTGACAGGCAAGCCTACGAGCAGTACTTC. This rearrangement joins TRBV5-6 to TRBJ2-7; D may be TRBD1 (6 bases). The V gene lost 2 bases and the J gene lost 2 bases, with 11 bases spanning the gap. The CDR3 is made up of 14 amino acids. Looked up from germline, CDR1 is SGHDT and CDR2 is YYEEEE.

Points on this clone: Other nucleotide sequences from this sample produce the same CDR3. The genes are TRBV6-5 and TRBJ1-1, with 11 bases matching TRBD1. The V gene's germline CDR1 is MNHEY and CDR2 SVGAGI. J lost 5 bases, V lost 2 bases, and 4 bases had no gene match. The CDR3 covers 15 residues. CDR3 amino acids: CASSYGGQGGTEAFF. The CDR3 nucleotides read TGTGCCAGCAGTTACGGGGGACAGGGGGGAACTGAAGCTTTCTTT.

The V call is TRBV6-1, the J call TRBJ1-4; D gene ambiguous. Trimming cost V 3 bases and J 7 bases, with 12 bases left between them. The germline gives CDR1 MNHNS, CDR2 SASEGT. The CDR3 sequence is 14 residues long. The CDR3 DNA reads TGTGCCAGCAGTGAGGCCGCGGATCCTGAAAAACTGTTTTTT. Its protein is CASSEAADPEKLFF.

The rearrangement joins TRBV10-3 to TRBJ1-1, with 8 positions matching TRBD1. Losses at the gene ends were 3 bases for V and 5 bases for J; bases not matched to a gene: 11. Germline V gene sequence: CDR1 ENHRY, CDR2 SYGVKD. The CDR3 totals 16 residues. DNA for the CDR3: TGTGCCATCAGTGAAACCGGGACAGGCTCTGGAACTGAAGCTTTCTTT. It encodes CAISETGTGSGTEAFF.

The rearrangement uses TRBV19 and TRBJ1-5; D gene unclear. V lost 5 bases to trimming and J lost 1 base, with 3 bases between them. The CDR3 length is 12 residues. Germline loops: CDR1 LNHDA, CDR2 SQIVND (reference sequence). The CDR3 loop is CASSQSNQPQHF. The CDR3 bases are TGTGCCAGTAGTCAAAGCAATCAGCCCCAGCATTTT.

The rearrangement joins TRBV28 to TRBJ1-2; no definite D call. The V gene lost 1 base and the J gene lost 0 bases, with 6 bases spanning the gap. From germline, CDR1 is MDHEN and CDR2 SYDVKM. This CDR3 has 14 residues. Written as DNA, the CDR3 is TGTGCCAGCAGTTTATACAGCGCTAACTATGGCTACACCTTC. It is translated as CASSLYSANYGYTF.

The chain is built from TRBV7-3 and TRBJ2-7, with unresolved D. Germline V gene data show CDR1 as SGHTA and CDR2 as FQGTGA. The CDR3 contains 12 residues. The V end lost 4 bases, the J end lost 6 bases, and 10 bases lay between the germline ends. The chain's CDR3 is CASSSGPGEQYF. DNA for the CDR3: TGTGCCAGCAGCTCTGGGCCCGGCGAGCAGTACTTC.

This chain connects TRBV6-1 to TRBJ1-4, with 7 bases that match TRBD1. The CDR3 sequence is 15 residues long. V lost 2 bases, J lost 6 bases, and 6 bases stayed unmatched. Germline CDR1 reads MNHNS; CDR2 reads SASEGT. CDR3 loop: CASSERGTAYEKLFF. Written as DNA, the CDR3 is TGTGCCAGCAGTGAACGAGGGACAGCCTATGAAAAACTGTTTTTT.

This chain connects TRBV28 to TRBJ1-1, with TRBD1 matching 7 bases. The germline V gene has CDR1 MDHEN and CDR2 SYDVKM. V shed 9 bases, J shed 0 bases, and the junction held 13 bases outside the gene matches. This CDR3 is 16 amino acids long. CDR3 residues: CASRGQGPPLNTEAFF. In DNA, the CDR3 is TGTGCCAGTAGGGGGCAGGGCCCGCCTCTGAACACTGAAGCTTTCTTT.

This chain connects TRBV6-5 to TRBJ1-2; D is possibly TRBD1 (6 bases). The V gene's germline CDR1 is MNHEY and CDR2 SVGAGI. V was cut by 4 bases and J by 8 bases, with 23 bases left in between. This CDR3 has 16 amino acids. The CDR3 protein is CASSSPFEGGLGGYTF. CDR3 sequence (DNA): TGTGCCAGCAGTTCCCCGTTTGAGGGGGGGCTAGGAGGCTACACCTTC.

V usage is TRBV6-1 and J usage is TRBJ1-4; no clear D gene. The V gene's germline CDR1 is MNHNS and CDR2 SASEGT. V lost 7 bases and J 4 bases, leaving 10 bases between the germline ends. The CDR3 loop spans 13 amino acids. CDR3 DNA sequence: TGTGCCAGCAAACAACTGAGTAATGAAAAACTGTTTTTT. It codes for CASKQLSNEKLFF.

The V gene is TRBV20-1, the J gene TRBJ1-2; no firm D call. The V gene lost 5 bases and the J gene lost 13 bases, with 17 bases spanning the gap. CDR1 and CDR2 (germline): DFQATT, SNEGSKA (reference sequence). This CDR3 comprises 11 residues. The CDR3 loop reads CSARTGVLSTF. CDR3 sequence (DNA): TGCAGTGCTCGAACCGGGGTACTGTCCACCTTC.

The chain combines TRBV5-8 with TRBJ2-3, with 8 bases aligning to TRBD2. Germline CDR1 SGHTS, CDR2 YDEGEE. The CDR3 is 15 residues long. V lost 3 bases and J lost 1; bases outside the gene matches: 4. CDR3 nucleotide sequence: TGTGCCAGCAGCTCTGGTAGCGGGGGCACAGATACGCAGTATTTT. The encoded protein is CASSSGSGGTDTQYF.

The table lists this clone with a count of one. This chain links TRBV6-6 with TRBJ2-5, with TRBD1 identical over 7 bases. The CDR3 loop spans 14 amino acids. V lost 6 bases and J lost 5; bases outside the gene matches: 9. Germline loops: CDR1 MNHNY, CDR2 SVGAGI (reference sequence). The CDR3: CASSLDRVGETQYF. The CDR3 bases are TGTGCCAGCAGCCTAGACAGGGTTGGCGAGACCCAGTACTTC.

In DNA form, the CDR3 reads TGTGCCAGCATCAGCTCCTACGAGCAGTACTTC. Its protein is CASISSYEQYF. The chain recombines TRBV28 with TRBJ2-7; D unresolved. The CDR3 runs 11 residues. Germline V gene data show CDR1 as MDHEN and CDR2 as SYDVKM. V lost 7 bases and J lost 0, with 4 bases in between.